This paragraph reports one T cell receptor beta chain. Its antigen is currently unknown. CDR1 and CDR2 (germline): WNHNN, SYGVQD (reference sequence). The CDR3 runs 15 residues. This entry is derived from a study of T cells expressing NK-cell markers. Study-level background: The study drew TCR beta repertoires from sorted CD3+CD56+NKG2C+, CD3+CD56+NKG2C- and CD3+CD56-NKG2C+ T cells. HCMV serostatus: seven of eight sequenced donors positive, one negative. Study-wide points: Of the CD8+ T cell pool in 6 or 7 donors, roughly 1.0-7.5% was accounted for by dominant NKG2C+ clonotypes. There were a handful of donors in whom these clonotypes also led the CD3+CD56-NKG2C+ fraction.

Each CDR3 protein gets one entry in TCRdb, which reprocessed the 5' RACE reads and gives no DNA. The sample data list 90,000 to 130,000 distinct CDR3 sequences. Material for sequencing was blood T cells: a sorted CD56 or NKG2C T cell subset, CD4+ or CD8+ T cells, or bulk PBMC T cells (not recorded which). The clonotype comes from a woman between 18 and 75 years old in good health. V is TRBV10-1 and J is TRBJ2-2; absent DNA, TCRdb's TRBD1 call cannot be checked. The chain's CDR3 is CASSDRGPNTGELFF.